The 20 T cell receptor beta chains presented below share a single source sample, sequenced in a study of T cell repertoires in aging, cancer and after chemotherapy. Amplification of TCR beta used genomic DNA extracted from peripheral blood. A mixed TRB-A/B primer pool amplified rearranged TRB by multiplex touch-down PCR. One entry per CDR3 protein, called by TCRdb with MiXCR from the multiplex PCR reads. The repertoire holds 1,500 to 1,700 distinct CDR3 sequences, with approximately 56% as singletons. Material for sequencing was blood. The receptors come from a human donor with a blood cancer.

With regard to this clonotype: This could be a read error, since a much larger clone is one nucleotide away. The rearrangement uses TRBV5-6 and TRBJ2-2, with TRBD2 matching 16 bases. This CDR3 spans 18 amino acids. Looked up from germline, CDR1 is SGHDT and CDR2 is YYEEEE. The CDR3 bases are TGCGCCAGCAGCTTGGGACTAGCGGGGGGGCAAAACACCGGGGAGCCGTTTTTT. Its protein product is CASSLGLAGGQNTGEPFF.

By share of the sample, this clonotype is large. The chain links TRBV6-4 to TRBJ2-1; 10 bases match TRBD2. Germline V gene lookup returns CDR1 MRHNA and CDR2 SNTAGT. The CDR3 runs 15 residues. J was trimmed by 5 bases and V by 5 bases; bases with no gene match: 6. As DNA, the CDR3 is TGTGCCAGCAGTTTTCTAGCGGGGGCCAACAATGAGCAGTTCTTC. The encoded protein is CASSFLAGANNEQFF.

The chain employs TRBV6-5 and TRBJ1-4; D may be TRBD1 (5 bases). The CDR3 is 19 residues long. V lost 4 bases, J lost 5 bases, and 26 bases lay in between. The germline CDR1 and CDR2 sequences are MNHEY and SVGAGI. In nucleotides, the CDR3 is TGTGCCAGCAGTTTATGGGGGACCGGGGAGCTGGGACTCAATGAAAAACTGTTTTTT. Translated, it gives CASSLWGTGELGLNEKLFF.

The chain uses TRBV19 and TRBJ2-7, with 9 positions matching TRBD1. Germline CDR1 LNHDA, CDR2 SQIVND (reference sequence). The CDR3 covers 14 residues. V was clipped by 11 bases and J by 3 bases; unmatched bases: 11. This CDR3 is CAWVTGQGYYEQYF. The CDR3 DNA sequence: TGTGCCTGGGTGACGGGACAGGGATACTACGAGCAGTACTTC.

The rearrangement links TRBV7-9 to TRBJ2-3; D possibly corresponds to TRBD2 (6 bases). Germline CDR1 SEHNR, CDR2 FQNEAQ (reference sequence). There are 14 residues in the CDR3. Trimming shortened V by 7 bases and J by 4 bases, and 15 bases separated the two germline ends. Written as DNA, the CDR3 is TGTGCCAGCATCTTGACTAGGGCGGCAGATACGCAGTATTTT. It codes for CASILTRAADTQYF.

By share, this clonotype counts as medium-sized. This chain joins TRBV4-2 and TRBJ2-3, with D perhaps matching TRBD2 (5 bases). CDR1 is LGHNA and CDR2 is YNFKEQ in the germline V gene. This CDR3 contains 15 residues. The V gene lost 1 base and the J gene lost 6 bases, with 14 bases spanning the gap. The CDR3 sequence is CASSQVLGSTDTQYF. The CDR3 bases are TGTGCCAGCAGCCAAGTACTAGGCTCCACGGATACGCAGTATTTT.

This clonotype qualifies as medium-sized (0.01 to 0.1%). The chain has TRBV18 and TRBJ2-7; TRBD1 agrees at 8 bases. CDR3 length: 13 amino acids. J gave up 3 bases and V 5 bases, and 3 bases lay outside the gene matches. Germline assignment: CDR1 KGHSH and CDR2 LQKENI. CDR3 residues: CASSFGTGYEQYF. DNA for the CDR3: TGTGCCAGCTCATTTGGGACAGGCTACGAGCAGTACTTC.

This clonotype is deemed medium-sized. The chain is built from TRBV5-4 and TRBJ2-3; D not resolved. Germline-derived CDR1 and CDR2 are SGHNT and YYREEE (reference sequence). The V gene lost 10 bases and the J gene lost 0 bases, with 9 bases spanning the gap. The CDR3 length is 12 residues. Here the CDR3 reads CAFPISTDTQYF. CDR3 sequence (DNA): TGTGCCTTCCCTATTAGCACAGATACGCAGTATTTT.

This clonotype is termed large. The chain carries TRBV19 and TRBJ1-2; 7 bases align to TRBD1. Germline V gene data show CDR1 as LNHDA and CDR2 as SQIVND (reference sequence). Trimming cost V 1 base and J 2 bases; bases outside gene matches: 4. The CDR3 contains 15 residues. The CDR3 region is CASSIADRTNYGYTF. In DNA, the CDR3 is TGTGCCAGTAGTATAGCGGACAGGACGAACTATGGCTACACCTTC.

The chain couples TRBV29-1 to TRBJ1-1; D unclear. The V end lost 7 bases, the J end lost 1 base, and 13 bases lay between the germline ends. Germline-derived CDR1 and CDR2 are SQVTM and ANQGSEA. The CDR3 consists of 13 residues. For the CDR3, the DNA is TGCAGCGCTGGAACAGCGGAGAACACTGAAGCTTTCTTT. Its protein is CSAGTAENTEAFF.

Sample share makes this clonotype large (0.1 to 1%). V is TRBV5-6 and J is TRBJ2-1, with D uncertain. CDR1 is SGHDT and CDR2 is YYEEEE in the germline V gene. This CDR3 region has 17 residues. V lost 0 bases to trimming and J lost 2 bases, with 15 bases between them. CDR3 sequence (DNA): TGTGCCAGCAGCTTGGATTCGGTTTTCGGAACCTACAATGAGCAGTTCTTC. This sequence encodes CASSLDSVFGTYNEQFF.

By share, this clonotype ranks as large. V is TRBV6-1 and J is TRBJ2-7, with 11 bases matching TRBD1. The trim removed 0 bases at V and 3 bases at J, leaving 1 base unmatched. Per the germline V gene, CDR1 is MNHNS and CDR2 is SASEGT. The CDR3 sequence is 15 residues long. In DNA, the CDR3 is TGTGCCAGCAGTGAAGCCGGGACAGGGGGCTACGAGCAGTACTTC. Translating gives CASSEAGTGGYEQYF.

The V call is TRBV6-5, the J call TRBJ1-5; D is perhaps TRBD1 (5 bases). This CDR3 has 16 residues. Germline CDR1 MNHEY, CDR2 SVGAGI. Trimming left V 6 bases short and J 4 bases short, with 19 bases between. This CDR3 reads CASSLRGAATNQPQHF. The DNA of the CDR3 is TGTGCCAGCAGCCTACGGGGCGCAGCGACGAATCAGCCCCAGCATTTT.

V usage is TRBV27 and J usage is TRBJ1-1; 7 bases fit TRBD1. CDR1 is MNHEY, CDR2 SMNVEV, per germline (reference sequence). V shed 4 bases, J shed 0 bases, and the junction held 14 bases outside the gene matches. The CDR3 runs 18 residues. CDR3 sequence reads: CASSYSFGTAIMNTEAFF. The CDR3 nucleotides are TGTGCCAGCAGTTATTCCTTCGGGACAGCCATAATGAACACTGAAGCTTTCTTT.

This clonotype was recorded a few times. The junction and the germline gene differ at one end; a read error may be behind it. The rearrangement links TRBV6-5 to TRBJ1-1, with 8 nucleotides matching TRBD1. The CDR3 is made up of 14 amino acids. Per germline, CDR1 MNHEY and CDR2 SVGAGI. The CDR3 sequence is CASSPGTGNTEAFF. The CDR3 bases are TGCGCCAGCAGTCCAGGGACAGGGAACACTGAAGCTTTCTTT.

The rearrangement joins TRBV6-4 to TRBJ1-2, with D maybe TRBD1 (5 bases). The CDR3 sequence is 15 residues long. Trimming took 10 bases from V and 4 from J, leaving 22 bases between them. The germline V gene has CDR1 MRHNA and CDR2 SNTAGT. CDR3 in DNA: TGTGCCATCGGGGCGGACTCCTCGTCCTCCTATGGCTACACCTTC. Amino acid sequence: CAIGADSSSSYGYTF.

CDR3 coding DNA: TGCAGCTCCTTAATCGGGCGGGCAGAGACCCAGTACTTC. It specifies CSSLIGRAETQYF. The rearrangement joins TRBV29-1 to TRBJ2-5, with D possibly TRBD2 on 5 matching bases. Trimming left V 8 bases short and J 4 bases short, with 17 bases between. The CDR3 length is 13 residues. Germline values: CDR1 SQVTM, CDR2 ANQGSEA.

On this clonotype itself: A read error may produce the germline difference seen at one junction end. This chain links TRBV7-7 with TRBJ2-3; either TRBD1 or TRBD2 may fit D (6 bases each). Germline V lookup: CDR1 SSHAT, CDR2 FNYEAQ (reference sequence). The CDR3 is 13 residues long. The CDR3 sequence is CASSLGGTDTQYF. DNA of the CDR3: TGTGCTAGCAGCTTAGGGGGGACCGATACGCAGTATTTT.

The table lists this clonotype with a few counts. The chain recombines TRBV7-9 with TRBJ1-1; unclear D gene. CDR3 length: 15 residues. In germline, CDR1 is SEHNR, CDR2 FQNEAQ (reference sequence). V gave up 2 bases and J gave up 4 bases, with 14 bases separating them. The CDR3 sequence: CASSLKPGWSTEAFF. The DNA of the CDR3 is TGTGCCAGCAGCTTAAAACCGGGGTGGAGCACTGAAGCTTTCTTT.

Relative to its sample, this clonotype is medium-sized. The chain links TRBV20-1 to TRBJ2-3, with D possibly TRBD1 on 5 matching bases. The V and J ends lost 5 bases and 6 bases respectively, with 15 bases between them. CDR3 size: 13 residues. Germline CDR1 reads DFQATT; CDR2 reads SNEGSKA (reference sequence). The CDR3 is CSARTRQGDTQYF. The CDR3 nucleotides read TGCAGTGCTCGGACCCGCCAGGGCGATACGCAGTATTTT.